Following are 19 T cell receptor beta chains from one sample sequenced in a study of T cell repertoires in cytomegalovirus infection. MiXCR, run by TCRdb on the reads, gives a single entry per CDR3 protein. The sample lists fewer than 300,000 distinct CDR3 sequences, roughly 24% seen once, with around 14% in the top ten. The sequenced sample consisted of PBMCs. The receptors here all came from a human donor in good health (CMV status not recorded). Some clones in this sample may be carry-over from other donors' samples.

This clonotype has a count of ten or more. This chain links TRBV7-2 with TRBJ1-2; 7 bases fit TRBD1. From germline, CDR1 is SGHTA and CDR2 FQGNSA. The trim removed 5 bases at V and 4 bases at J, leaving 10 bases unmatched. This CDR3 has 15 amino acids. The CDR3 reads CASSPRTGLGYGYTF. The CDR3, as DNA: TGTGCCAGCAGCCCGCGGACAGGACTAGGCTATGGCTACACCTTC.

The rearrangement joins TRBV28 to TRBJ1-1; D might be TRBD1 (5 bases). The CDR3 is 10 residues long. Germline V gene lookup returns CDR1 MDHEN and CDR2 SYDVKM. V was shortened by 4 bases and J by 11 bases, with 8 bases between the two germline ends. The CDR3 bases are TGTGCCAGCAGTTCATGGGGCGCTTTCTTT. Its protein is CASSSWGAFF.

This sequence joins TRBV2 and TRBJ1-1, with unresolved D. Germline V gene data show CDR1 as SNHLY and CDR2 as FYNNEI. The CDR3 contains 13 residues. Trimming stripped 10 bases from V and 0 bases from J, with 12 bases between. In nucleotides, the CDR3 is TGTGCCACCCCGAAAGGGCTGAACACTGAAGCTTTCTTT. It encodes CATPKGLNTEAFF. The variable domain in full, with the rest retrieved from reference TRBV2 and TRBJ1-1, is EPEVTQTPSHQVTQMGQEVILRCVPISNHLYFYWYRQILGQKVEFLVSFYNNEISEKSEIFDDQFSVERPDGSNFTLKIRSTKLEDSAMYFCATPKGLNTEAFFGQGTRLTVV.

This clonotype was observed at least ten times. This sequence joins TRBV19 and TRBJ2-1; the D gene is possibly TRBD1 (5 bases). Deletions cut 10 bases from V and 3 bases from J, with 10 bases between. Germline CDR1 LNHDA, CDR2 SQIVND (reference sequence). The CDR3 is 12 amino acids. This chain's CDR3 is CATKDSYNEQFF. The CDR3 DNA is TGTGCCACCAAAGACAGCTACAATGAGCAGTTCTTC.

This clonotype came up many times. The rearrangement links TRBV3-1 to TRBJ2-7; TRBD1 matches at 8 bases. V was pared by 2 bases and J by 3 bases, with 12 bases of the junction left unmatched. This CDR3 has 17 amino acids. The V gene's germline CDR1 is LGHDT and CDR2 YNNKEL (reference sequence). CDR3 coding DNA: TGTGCCAGCAGCCAAATATCCGGTGGACAGGGTTTCTACGAGCAGTACTTC. Translated: CASSQISGGQGFYEQYF.

This clonotype was detected many times. The V call is TRBV7-3, the J call TRBJ1-2; the match to TRBD1 covers 9 bases. The V gene's germline CDR1 is SGHTA and CDR2 FQGTGA. The CDR3 is 15 residues long. J lost 0 bases, V lost 5 bases, and 4 bases had no gene match. The CDR3 here is CASSPDRGANYGYTF. The CDR3 DNA sequence: TGTGCCAGCAGCCCGGACAGGGGAGCTAACTATGGCTACACCTTC.

The rearrangement joins TRBV20-1 to TRBJ2-5; D is unresolved. This CDR3 region has 15 residues. The germline CDR1 and CDR2 sequences are DFQATT and SNEGSKA (reference sequence). Trimming removed 0 bases from V and 3 bases from J, with 14 bases in between. The CDR3 protein is CSARDRPGGEETQYF. In nucleotides, the CDR3 is TGCAGTGCTAGAGATAGGCCAGGTGGGGAAGAGACCCAGTACTTC.

This clonotype came up many times. The rearrangement joins TRBV6-1 to TRBJ1-2; D might be TRBD1 (5 bases). CDR1 MNHNS and CDR2 SASEGT come from the germline V gene. Trimming shortened V by 6 bases and J by 6 bases, and 17 bases separated the two germline ends. The CDR3 contains 14 residues. The CDR3 DNA sequence: TGTGCCAGCAGCGCGGCGGGGGGACTTAATGGCTACACCTTC. This gives the protein CASSAAGGLNGYTF.

The table lists this clonotype with a few counts. The chain is built from TRBV28 and TRBJ1-5; 7 bases line up with TRBD1. CDR3 length: 12 amino acids. The V segment lost 9 bases and the J segment 9 bases; nucleotides outside the gene matches: 8. Germline V lookup: CDR1 MDHEN, CDR2 SYDVKM. The DNA of the CDR3 is TGTGCCAGTGGGACAGTCAAACGGCCCCAGCATTTT. Amino acids: CASGTVKRPQHF.

This chain joins TRBV7-9 and TRBJ2-3; TRBD2 matches 8 bases. Germline lookup yields CDR1 SEHNR and CDR2 FQNEAQ (reference sequence). Losses at the gene ends were 3 bases for V and 0 bases for J; bases not matched to a gene: 8. This CDR3 region has 17 residues. This CDR3 reads CASSFGSGSLSTDTQYF. For the CDR3, the DNA is TGTGCCAGCAGCTTCGGGAGCGGGAGCCTTAGCACAGATACGCAGTATTTT.

The rearrangement uses TRBV7-6 and TRBJ2-7; 14 bases fit TRBD2. V gave up 5 bases and J gave up 4 bases; unmatched junction bases: 10. Germline loops: CDR1 SGHVS, CDR2 FNYEAQ. The CDR3 spans 17 residues. In DNA form, the CDR3 reads TGTGCCAGCAGCCCGGGACTAGCGGGAGAGCCACGGTACGAGCAGTACGTC. It yields the protein CASSPGLAGEPRYEQYV.

At least ten counts were recorded for this clonotype. The rearrangement uses TRBV7-2 and TRBJ1-5; D remains ambiguous. Trimming took 3 bases from V and 5 from J, leaving 14 bases between them. Germline CDR1 SGHTA, CDR2 FQGNSA. The CDR3 loop spans 15 amino acids. CDR3 bases: TGTGCCAGCAGCTTTCGGCCTAGTGGCGATCAGCCCCAGCATTTT. As protein: CASSFRPSGDQPQHF.

The genes are TRBV7-2 and TRBJ2-1, with TRBD1 identical over 9 bases. The V segment lost 2 bases and the J segment 0 bases; nucleotides outside the gene matches: 11. CDR1 and CDR2 from the germline V gene are SGHTA and FQGNSA. The CDR3 loop spans 19 amino acids. The CDR3 spells CASSLSDRGWRGSYNEQFF. In DNA, the CDR3 is TGTGCCAGCAGCTTATCGGACAGGGGCTGGCGGGGCTCCTACAATGAGCAGTTCTTC.

This clonotype occurred many times. The rearrangement uses TRBV6-5 and TRBJ2-7, with D possibly called TRBD1 or TRBD2 (6 bases each). This CDR3 spans 14 amino acids. The germline V gene encodes CDR1 MNHEY and CDR2 SVGAGI. V was shortened by 2 bases and J by 4 bases, with 12 bases between the two germline ends. The CDR3 sequence: CASSYRGVLYEQYF. Here the CDR3 DNA reads TGTGCCAGCAGTTACAGGGGGGTACTTTACGAGCAGTACTTC.

The CDR3 nucleotides read TGTGCCAGCAGCGCCTTGGGCGGGGGCGATGAAAAACTGTTTTTT. It is translated as CASSALGGGDEKLFF. This chain joins TRBV7-2 and TRBJ1-4, with D tentatively TRBD1 (6 bases). The CDR3 is made up of 15 amino acids. V dropped 5 bases and J dropped 6 bases, with 16 bases sitting between them. Germline V lookup: CDR1 SGHTA, CDR2 FQGNSA.

This clonotype was observed a handful of times. The genes are TRBV15 and TRBJ2-7, with D perhaps TRBD1 or TRBD2 (5 bases each). The germline V gene encodes CDR1 LNHNV and CDR2 YYDKDF (reference sequence). The CDR3 is 13 residues long. V lost 4 bases, J lost 6 bases, and 13 bases lay in between. This chain's CDR3 is CATSTPPRGEQYF. CDR3 nucleotide sequence: TGTGCCACCAGCACCCCGCCGAGGGGCGAGCAGTACTTC.

This chain links TRBV11-2 with TRBJ1-6; TRBD1 is a possible D gene (5 bases). The germline V gene has CDR1 SGHAT and CDR2 FQNNGV. The CDR3 runs 15 residues. Trimming stripped 5 bases from V and 5 bases from J, with 13 bases between. The CDR3 region is CASSVGTGNNSPLHF. The CDR3 coding sequence is TGTGCCAGCAGCGTCGGGACGGGAAATAATTCACCCCTCCACTTT.

This clonotype was seen more than once but under ten times. The V and J genes are TRBV20-1 and TRBJ2-2; TRBD2 matches 8 bases. The CDR3 length is 15 residues. Germline assignment: CDR1 DFQATT and CDR2 SNEGSKA (reference sequence). The V segment lost 5 bases and the J segment 6 bases; nucleotides outside the gene matches: 11. CDR3 amino acids: CSAPPSGRQSGELFF. The CDR3 DNA follows: TGCAGTGCTCCCCCTAGCGGGCGGCAATCCGGGGAGCTGTTTTTT.

This chain uses TRBV7-3 with TRBJ2-3; TRBD2 aligns across 10 bases. The J segment lost 6 bases and the V segment lost 0 bases, leaving 3 bases of the junction unmatched. The CDR3 has 15 amino acids. Germline CDR1 SGHTA, CDR2 FQGTGA. The CDR3 DNA is TGTGCCAGCAGCTTAACTAGCGGGGGGTCCGATACGCAGTATTTT. This sequence encodes CASSLTSGGSDTQYF.